This T cell receptor beta chain was captured by sequencing in a study of OX40 agonist ivuxolimab in advanced cancers. Study background: Partial responses occurred in Three dose-escalation patients, one with hepatocellular carcinoma and two with cutaneous melanoma.

Germline CDR1 and CDR2: SGHAT and FQNNGV. This CDR3 region has 15 residues. Trimming shortened V by 4 bases and J by 3 bases, and 16 bases separated the two germline ends. As regards this clone: Antigen unknown.

Only in-frame clones appear in the TCRdb table, and some are missing; sequencing was by immunoSEQ multiplex PCR. The repertoire holds tens of thousands of clones, with around nine tenths as singletons. Study-level results: The expanded peripheral T cells' antigen specificity was not determined. Some nonresponders additionally presented with little normalized T-cell clonal expansion.

The input for sequencing was CD4+ or CD8+ T cells sorted from blood, taken in a trial of the OX40 agonist ivuxolimab. This receptor was taken from an adult with an advanced solid tumor such as melanoma, head and neck, liver or kidney cancer. This chain uses TRBV11-2 with TRBJ2-7; D may be TRBD1 (7 bases). The CDR3 DNA reads TGTGCCAGCAGCTCTAGGCGGGACAGCTTCTACGAGCAGTACTTC. Translating it yields CASSSRRDSFYEQYF. Filled out from reference TRBV11-2 and TRBJ2-7, the complete variable domain reads EAGVAQSPRYKIIEKRQSVAFWCNPISGHATLYWYQQILGQGPKLLIQFQNNGVVDDSQLPKDRFSAERLKGVDSTLKIQPAKLEDSAVYLCASSSRRDSFYEQYFGPGTRLTVT.